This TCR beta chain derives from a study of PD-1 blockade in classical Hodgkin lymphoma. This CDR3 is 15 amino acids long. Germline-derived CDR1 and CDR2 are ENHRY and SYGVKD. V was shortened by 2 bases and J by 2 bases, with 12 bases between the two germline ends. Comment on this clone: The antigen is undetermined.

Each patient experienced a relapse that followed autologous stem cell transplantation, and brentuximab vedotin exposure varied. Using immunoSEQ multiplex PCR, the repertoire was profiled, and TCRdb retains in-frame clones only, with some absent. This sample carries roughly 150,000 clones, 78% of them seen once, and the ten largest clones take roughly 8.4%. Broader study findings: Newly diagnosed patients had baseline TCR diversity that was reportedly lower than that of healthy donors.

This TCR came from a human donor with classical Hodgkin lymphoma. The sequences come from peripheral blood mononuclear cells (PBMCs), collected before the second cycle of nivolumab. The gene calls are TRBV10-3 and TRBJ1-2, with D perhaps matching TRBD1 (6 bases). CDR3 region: CAISETPQGNYGYTF. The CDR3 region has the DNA TGTGCCATCAGTGAGACGCCACAGGGAAACTATGGCTACACCTTC.